This entry lists 23 T cell receptor beta chains sequenced from one sample in a study of cytomegalovirus exposure and HLA in healthy donors. Researchers ran the PCR with 60 Vbeta and 13 Jbeta primers. Measured with immunoSEQ multiplex PCR; TCRdb has only the in-frame clones, and not every one. The repertoire holds about 100,000 clones, approximately 89% seen once, with 3% to 5% in the top ten. Specimen: PBMCs. All receptors come from a man between 25 and 39 years old in good health and CMV-seronegative.

The V gene is TRBV27, the J gene TRBJ2-7, with TRBD2 matching over 8 bases. CDR3 length: 15 residues. Germline-derived CDR1 and CDR2 are MNHEY and SMNVEV (reference sequence). V was pared by 5 bases and J by 6 bases, with 12 bases of the junction left unmatched. CDR3 sequence: CASSPRGGARLEQYF. The CDR3 DNA is TGTGCCAGCAGTCCCCGGGGGGGGGCGCGGCTCGAGCAGTACTTC.

The chain uses TRBV6-5 and TRBJ2-7; TRBD2 is a possible D gene (5 bases). The V end lost 2 bases, the J end lost 7 bases, and 15 bases lay between the germline ends. The CDR3 loop spans 14 amino acids. The germline CDR1 and CDR2 sequences are MNHEY and SVGAGI. CDR3 protein: CASSYNVGVREQYF. DNA of the CDR3: TGTGCCAGCAGTTACAACGTGGGAGTCAGGGAGCAGTACTTC.

This clone was seen a handful of times. The V and J genes are TRBV27 and TRBJ2-2, with no clear D. The CDR3 length is 15 residues. The V gene lost 2 bases and the J gene lost 4 bases, with 11 bases spanning the gap. CDR1 and CDR2 from the germline V gene are MNHEY and SMNVEV (reference sequence). The CDR3 protein is CASSLIPPGTGELFF. The CDR3 nucleotides read TGTGCCAGCAGTTTAATCCCCCCAGGCACCGGGGAGCTGTTTTTT.

This clone was found a few times. CDR3 nucleotide sequence: TGCGCCAGCAGCCAAGACCCTCCCGGGGTTCATCAGCCCCAGCATTTT. Translation: CASSQDPPGVHQPQHF. V and J are TRBV4-1 and TRBJ1-5; D unresolved. The V end was cut by 0 bases, the J end by 5 bases, with 14 bases between. The CDR3 loop spans 16 amino acids. Germline V gene data show CDR1 as MGHRA and CDR2 as YSYEKL.

The V gene is TRBV27, the J gene TRBJ2-5; possible D gene TRBD2, 6 bases. The CDR3 covers 14 residues. The germline CDR1 and CDR2 sequences are MNHEY and SMNVEV (reference sequence). Trimming stripped 2 bases from V and 3 bases from J, with 10 bases between. This CDR3 reads CASSLRAGEETQYF. The CDR3 DNA sequence: TGTGCCAGCAGTTTAAGAGCGGGCGAAGAGACCCAGTACTTC.

V and J are TRBV19 and TRBJ1-2, with D possibly matching TRBD1 (5 bases). The germline V gene encodes CDR1 LNHDA and CDR2 SQIVND (reference sequence). With 4 bases removed from V and 0 bases from J, the gap between germline ends came to 18 bases. The length of the CDR3 is 17 residues. The CDR3 bases are TGTGCCAGTAGTAGCGGGGCACGCACCACCCCTAACTATGGCTACACCTTC. Residues: CASSSGARTTPNYGYTF.

The chain joins TRBV29-1 to TRBJ2-7, with D possibly matching TRBD2 (6 bases). This CDR3 has 12 residues. With 3 bases removed from V and 2 bases from J, the gap between germline ends came to 8 bases. Germline V gene sequence: CDR1 SQVTM, CDR2 ANQGSEA. The CDR3: CSVDAGPYEQYF. In DNA, the CDR3 is TGCAGCGTTGACGCGGGGCCCTACGAGCAGTACTTC.

The chain joins TRBV29-1 to TRBJ2-7; 7 positions agree with TRBD1. Germline assignment: CDR1 SQVTM and CDR2 ANQGSEA. This CDR3 contains 12 residues. V dropped 6 bases and J dropped 3; count of bases not matched to a gene: 5. CDR3 bases: TGCAGCGTGACAGGGAAGAGCTACGAGCAGTACTTC. Its translation: CSVTGKSYEQYF.

CDR3 residues: CASSHLGLADKKNIQYF. Written as DNA, the CDR3 is TGTGCCAGCAGCCACCTAGGACTAGCGGATAAAAAAAACATTCAGTACTTC. The chain carries TRBV7-9 and TRBJ2-4; 10 bases fit TRBD2. The CDR3 covers 17 residues. V dropped 5 bases and J dropped 4; count of bases not matched to a gene: 11. Germline loops: CDR1 SEHNR, CDR2 FQNEAQ (reference sequence).

The sample holds one count of this clone. The J gene is TRBJ2-2, the V gene TRBV9; 7 bases are a match to TRBD1. V shed 4 bases, J shed 6 bases, and the junction held 12 bases outside the gene matches. CDR3 length: 16 residues. Germline lookup yields CDR1 SGDLS and CDR2 YYNGEE. The CDR3 sequence: CASSLVPGQLSGELFF. In DNA, the CDR3 is TGTGCCAGCAGCTTAGTCCCGGGACAGCTATCCGGGGAGCTGTTTTTT.

About this clone: Different DNA sequences within this sample yield the same CDR3. The rearrangement joins TRBV5-6 to TRBJ2-3; no clear D. Germline V CDR1 and CDR2: SGHDT, YYEEEE. The germline V and J ends were trimmed by 4 bases and 1 base, with 4 bases remaining between them. The CDR3 is 12 residues long. The CDR3: CASSPGTDTQYF. The CDR3 DNA follows: TGTGCCAGCAGCCCCGGCACAGATACGCAGTATTTT.

The rearrangement uses TRBV7-9 and TRBJ1-2; TRBD1 is a possible D gene (5 bases). The CDR3 is made up of 12 amino acids. Trimming stripped 0 bases from V and 6 bases from J, with 5 bases between. Looked up from germline, CDR1 is SEHNR and CDR2 is FQNEAQ (reference sequence). CDR3 coding DNA: TGTGCCAGCAGCTTAGCAGGGGATGGCTACACCTTC. Its protein is CASSLAGDGYTF.

The chain carries TRBV10-3 and TRBJ2-2; D is possibly TRBD1 (7 bases). With 7 bases removed from V and 7 bases from J, the gap between germline ends came to 22 bases. This CDR3 comprises 16 residues. The germline V gene encodes CDR1 ENHRY and CDR2 SYGVKD. The CDR3 coding sequence is TGTGCCATCACCGATCGTCAGGGGGGTATTATCGGGGAGCTGTTTTTT. It codes for CAITDRQGGIIGELFF.

The chain employs TRBV2 and TRBJ2-7; 9 nucleotides match TRBD1. Germline V gene sequence: CDR1 SNHLY, CDR2 FYNNEI. V lost 2 bases and J lost 2; bases outside the gene matches: 10. The CDR3 runs 17 residues. The CDR3 loop reads CASSELMIGTGPYEQYF. As DNA, the CDR3 is TGTGCCAGCAGTGAACTAATGATAGGGACAGGGCCCTACGAGCAGTACTTC. Based on the CDR3 plus reference TRBV2 and TRBJ2-7, the full variable domain is EPEVTQTPSHQVTQMGQEVILRCVPISNHLYFYWYRQILGQKVEFLVSFYNNEISEKSEIFDDQFSVERPDGSNFTLKIRSTKLEDSAMYFCASSELMIGTGPYEQYFGPGTRLTVT.

With respect to this clone: At one boundary the junction diverges from the germline segment, which might be a read error. The V call is TRBV7-7, the J call TRBJ2-2; D ambiguous. Germline lookup yields CDR1 SSHAT and CDR2 FNYEAQ (reference sequence). CDR3 length: 14 amino acids. In DNA form, the CDR3 reads TGTGCTAGCAGCTTAACAGCGAACACCGGGGAGCTGTTTTTT. Residues: CASSLTANTGELFF.

V gene TRBV7-8 combines with J gene TRBJ2-7; weak D call: TRBD2 (5 bases). CDR1 and CDR2 from the germline V gene are SGHVS and FQNEAQ. This CDR3 is built from 13 residues. V was trimmed by 3 bases and J by 7 bases, leaving 13 bases between them. The CDR3 region is CASSFRREGEQYF. The DNA of the CDR3 is TGTGCCAGCAGCTTTCGACGGGAAGGAGAGCAGTACTTC.

J is TRBJ2-7 and V is TRBV19, with a possible D match to TRBD2 (7 bases). This CDR3 has 14 residues. Trimming left V 3 bases short and J 4 bases short, with 13 bases between. Per germline, CDR1 LNHDA and CDR2 SQIVND (reference sequence). CDR3 DNA sequence: TGTGCCAGTAGTATTGGCAGGGGAGGGTACGAGCAGTACTTC. It translates to CASSIGRGGYEQYF.

The gene calls are TRBV7-9 and TRBJ2-7; 7 bases align to TRBD2. Per the germline V gene, CDR1 is SEHNR and CDR2 is FQNEAQ (reference sequence). CDR3 length equals 12 residues. Trimming took 0 bases from V and 7 from J; bases not matched to a gene: 0. The CDR3 sequence: CASSLAGGEQYF. The DNA of the CDR3 is TGTGCCAGCAGCTTAGCGGGAGGGGAGCAGTACTTC.

The table lists this clone with a count of one. The chain recombines TRBV25-1 with TRBJ2-3, with 7 bases identical to TRBD1. V lost 5 bases and J lost 0; bases outside the gene matches: 2. The CDR3 length is 14 residues. The germline V gene has CDR1 MGHDK and CDR2 SYGVNS. The CDR3 DNA follows: TGTGCCAGCAGTACAGGGGTCAGCACAGATACGCAGTATTTT. Protein sequence: CASSTGVSTDTQYF.

The rearrangement uses TRBV7-9 and TRBJ1-5, with D unresolved. Looked up from germline, CDR1 is SEHNR and CDR2 is FQNEAQ (reference sequence). This CDR3 region has 13 residues. V was trimmed by 5 bases and J by 5 bases, leaving 10 bases between them. The CDR3 bases are TGTGCCAGCAGCCTGACAATGCATCAGCCCCAGCATTTT. Protein: CASSLTMHQPQHF.

This chain connects TRBV28 to TRBJ1-2; D remains unclear. This CDR3 is built from 15 residues. Trimming took 7 bases from V and 2 from J, leaving 17 bases between them. Germline V gene sequence: CDR1 MDHEN, CDR2 SYDVKM. The CDR3 reads CASTSGGRENYGYTF. As DNA, the CDR3 is TGTGCCAGCACCTCAGGTGGGAGGGAAAACTATGGCTACACCTTC.

This clone was seen once. The V call is TRBV7-9, the J call TRBJ1-1; D uncertain. V was pared by 2 bases and J by 0 bases, with 13 bases between. This CDR3 has 16 residues. Germline lookup yields CDR1 SEHNR and CDR2 FQNEAQ (reference sequence). CDR3 DNA: TGTGCCAGCAGCTTACTTACGGCGGCTGTGAACACTGAAGCTTTCTTT. Translated: CASSLLTAAVNTEAFF.

The chain joins TRBV30 to TRBJ1-2; 7 bases fit TRBD1. The germline V gene encodes CDR1 GTSNPN and CDR2 SVGIG (reference sequence). The CDR3 is 12 amino acids. V lost 8 bases, J lost 2 bases, and 5 bases stayed unmatched. The CDR3 region has the DNA TGTGCCGGTCGACAGGGAAACTATGGCTACACCTTC. Translating it yields CAGRQGNYGYTF.